This T cell receptor beta chain was captured in a study of blood T cells in healthy people across ages. There are 16 residues in the CDR3. V was pared by 5 bases and J by 0 bases, with 16 bases between. Using a J-beta primer mix together with a sample-barcoded 5' primer, a second PCR was run for about 6 to 11 cycles. Via MiXCR, TCRdb re-called the 5' RACE reads, giving one row per CDR3 protein. The table records approximately 1.5 million distinct CDR3 sequences, roughly a third of them present only once. This clonotype was observed a handful of times. The sequenced sample was blood. This receptor was taken from a woman aged 25 to 45 in good health. The genes are TRBV12-3 or TRBV12-4 and TRBJ2-5; D perhaps matches TRBD1 (6 bases). CDR3 nucleotide sequence: TGTGCCAGCAGTCCAAGCAGGGGAAAGTACCAAGAGACCCAGTACTTC. Its protein is CASSPSRGKYQETQYF.